This T cell receptor beta chain is drawn from a study of T-cell memory formation after mild COVID-19. Notes on the study in general: SARS-CoV-2 specificity of second-wave clones peaking day 37 was unconfirmed. Among clones contracting day 15 to 85, CD4/CD8 was balanced, whereas later expanders leaned CD4+.

Trimming cost V 2 bases and J 5 bases; bases outside gene matches: 1. The V gene's germline CDR1 is KGHDR and CDR2 SFDVKD. CDR3 length equals 15 residues. In the case of this clonotype: Its antigen is currently unknown.

Amplification by 5'RACE using constant-segment primers produced TCR alpha and TCR beta cDNA libraries that carried sample barcodes and UMIs. TCRdb passed the 5' RACE reads through MiXCR, listing each CDR3 protein once. The repertoire holds 450,000 to 650,000 distinct CDR3 sequences, roughly 18% seen once, with 12% in the top ten. Sequencing was done on a sample of PBMCs or a T cell subset sorted from them (not recorded which). The gene calls are TRBV24-1 and TRBJ2-2, with 10 bases matching TRBD1. The clonotype comes from an adult woman who had mild COVID-19 (a few samples of this study predate the infection). Cell type and time point are not known. CDR3 loop: CATSDWTGGTGELFF. The CDR3 DNA reads as TGTGCCACCAGTGATTGGACAGGGGGTACCGGGGAGCTGTTTTTT.